This TCR beta chain was captured in a study of T cell responses to AZD1222 COVID-19 vaccine. General study points: Repertoire sampling occurred only after the peak T cell response.

A word on this clone: Antigen specificity is unknown.

Clones were sequenced by immunoSEQ multiplex PCR, and TCRdb holds only the in-frame ones, with some missing. The table lists about 120,000 clones, about 90% of them singletons. This CDR3 has 13 amino acids. Germline CDR1 reads MNHEY; CDR2 reads SVGAGI. The V and J ends lost 8 bases and 4 bases, in that order; junction bases with no gene match: 1. The rearrangement joins TRBV6-5 to TRBJ2-1; 11 bases match TRBD2. This receptor was taken from an adult in good health. This specimen was peripheral blood, taken on day 0 of AZD1222 vaccination. The CDR3 reads CASGTSGYNEQFF. DNA for the CDR3: TGTGCCAGCGGGACTAGCGGATACAATGAGCAGTTCTTC.